Each of the 16 T cell receptor beta chains below was sequenced from the same sample in a study of vaccination and CD4 T cells after COVID-19. These TCRs' antigens remain unknown. The Oncomine TCR Beta short-read assay generated sequence data from the DNA of cultured CD4+ T cells. TCRdb processed the PCR reads anew with MiXCR; each CDR3 protein has one entry. The table includes 20,000 or so distinct CDR3 sequences, about 43% detected once. Time point: late sampling 161 to 241 days after vaccination in a few convalescent patients. Treatment meaning: approximately 10-day PBMC culture with coronavirus spike peptide pools or control peptides (ViraFEST assay). The sequenced sample was CD4+ T cells from blood, cultured in vitro, obtained about 7 months after SARS-CoV-2 vaccination. These TCRs come from a human donor who had recovered from COVID-19.

The rearrangement joins TRBV6-1 to TRBJ2-3, with unresolved D. The V end lost 6 bases, the J end lost 0 bases, and 10 bases lay between the germline ends. The CDR3 is made up of 14 amino acids. Germline V gene data show CDR1 as MNHNS and CDR2 as SASEGT. CDR3 bases: TGTGCCAGCAGCGAAAACCTTAGCACAGATACGCAGTATTTT. Amino acid sequence: CASSENLSTDTQYF.

J is TRBJ1-2 and V is TRBV24-1; 8 bases fit TRBD1. The V gene's germline CDR1 is KGHDR and CDR2 SFDVKD. The V and J ends lost 5 bases and 4 bases, in that order; junction bases with no gene match: 5. The CDR3 length is 14 residues. The CDR3 DNA reads TGTGCCACCAGTGGTCGGACAGGGACCTATGGCTACACCTTC. It codes for CATSGRTGTYGYTF.

There are a few counts of this clonotype. The chain has TRBV20-1 and TRBJ1-2; perhaps TRBD1 as D (6 bases). V lost 5 bases and J lost 2, with 15 bases in between. Germline V gives CDR1 DFQATT, CDR2 SNEGSKA (reference sequence). This CDR3 is 14 amino acids long. CDR3 amino acids: CSARGARENYGYTF. The DNA for the CDR3 is TGCAGTGCTCGGGGGGCGAGGGAAAACTATGGCTACACCTTC.

The rearrangement joins TRBV6-2 or TRBV6-3 to TRBJ1-1; TRBD1 might be the D (6 bases). Per germline, CDR1 MNHEY and CDR2 SVGEGT. This CDR3 has 18 amino acids. V dropped 2 bases and J dropped 5 bases, with 24 bases sitting between them. The CDR3 region has the DNA TGTGCCAGCAGTTACCCGCGTGGGAGGGGGGACGTAAGAACTGAAGCTTTCTTT. As protein: CASSYPRGRGDVRTEAFF.

The V call is TRBV20-1, the J call TRBJ2-7; 9 bases are shared with TRBD1. V gave up 6 bases and J gave up 2 bases; unmatched junction bases: 5. This CDR3 region has 13 residues. Germline lookup yields CDR1 DFQATT and CDR2 SNEGSKA (reference sequence). In DNA form, the CDR3 reads TGCAGTGCGCAGGGACAGGGAACCTACGAGCAGTACTTC. Translating gives CSAQGQGTYEQYF.

The chain has TRBV28 and TRBJ2-7, with 11 bases identical to TRBD2. The CDR3 has 14 amino acids. After removal of 7 bases from V and 3 bases from J, the junction contained 5 bases not matched to a gene. CDR1 is MDHEN, CDR2 SYDVKM, per germline. The CDR3 reads CASIPSGGYYEQYF. CDR3 nucleotides: TGTGCCAGCATTCCTAGCGGGGGGTACTACGAGCAGTACTTC.

The count of this clonotype is one. The chain has TRBV19 and TRBJ1-5; D not certain. CDR1 is LNHDA and CDR2 is SQIVND in the germline V gene (reference sequence). V lost 7 bases, J lost 6 bases, and 10 bases lay in between. The CDR3 is 12 amino acids. The CDR3 here is CASNSLGQPQHF. CDR3 nucleotide sequence: TGTGCCAGTAACTCGTTGGGTCAGCCCCAGCATTTT. Full variable domain (rest looked up from reference TRBV19 and TRBJ1-5): DGGITQSPKYLFRKEGQNVTLSCEQNLNHDAMYWYRQDPGQGLRLIYYSQIVNDFQKGDIAEGYSVSREKKESFPLTVTSAQKNPTAFYLCASNSLGQPQHFGDGTRLSIL.

The chain combines TRBV20-1 with TRBJ2-7; 9 positions match TRBD2. CDR1 DFQATT and CDR2 SNEGSKA come from the germline V gene (reference sequence). V shed 1 base and J 7 bases; nucleotides not matched to a gene: 14. This CDR3 comprises 16 residues. Written as DNA, the CDR3 is TGCAGTGCTAGAGTTGCAGCGGGAGGCCCCCTCGGTGAGCAGTACTTC. This gives the protein CSARVAAGGPLGEQYF.

V and J are TRBV7-6 and TRBJ2-5, with 9 bases that match TRBD1. Germline trimming cut 3 bases from V and 3 bases from J; bases unmatched to any gene: 2. Germline CDR1 is SGHVS and CDR2 is FNYEAQ. CDR3 length equals 14 residues. The CDR3 sequence is CASSLTGGEETQYF. For the CDR3, the DNA is TGTGCCAGCAGCTTGACAGGGGGGGAAGAGACCCAGTACTTC.

This clonotype was seen a handful of times. The CDR3: CASSPRGTPEQYF. CDR3 nucleotide sequence: TGTGCCAGCAGTCCTAGGGGTACCCCCGAGCAGTACTTC. The rearrangement uses TRBV6-1 and TRBJ2-7; TRBD1 might be the D (5 bases). Germline V gene lookup returns CDR1 MNHNS and CDR2 SASEGT. CDR3 length: 13 amino acids. Trimming removed 5 bases at V and 6 bases at J, with 14 bases between.

This clonotype turned up a few times. The chain has TRBV10-3 and TRBJ2-1, with D unclear. The CDR3 consists of 16 residues. Germline V gene data show CDR1 as ENHRY and CDR2 as SYGVKD. The V end lost 2 bases, the J end lost 1 base, and 12 bases lay between the germline ends. The CDR3 loop reads CAISEAMTGSYNEQFF. The CDR3 DNA follows: TGTGCCATCAGTGAGGCCATGACTGGGTCCTACAATGAGCAGTTCTTC.

This CDR3 is CASRTASSGVVNEQFF. CDR3 in DNA: TGTGCCAGCAGGACTGCGTCTAGCGGGGTTGTCAATGAGCAGTTCTTC. J is TRBJ2-1 and V is TRBV25-1; 9 bases agree with TRBD2. The ends lost 6 bases at V and 6 bases at J; junction bases unmatched: 12. The CDR3 consists of 16 residues. Germline V gene lookup returns CDR1 MGHDK and CDR2 SYGVNS.

The chain carries TRBV7-2 and TRBJ2-7; 8 bases map to TRBD1. This CDR3 contains 16 residues. After removal of 5 bases from V and 5 bases from J, the junction contained 14 bases not matched to a gene. Germline V gene data show CDR1 as SGHTA and CDR2 as FQGNSA. This CDR3 reads CASSPVTRDRKNEQYF. The DNA for the CDR3 is TGTGCCAGCAGCCCGGTGACCCGGGACAGGAAAAACGAGCAGTACTTC. The full variable domain, in which reference TRBV7-2 and TRBJ2-7 provide the parts outside the CDR3, is GAGVSQSPSNKVTEKGKDVELRCDPISGHTALYWYRQSLGQGLEFLIYFQGNSAPDKSGLPSDRFSAERTGGSVSTLTIQRTQQEDSAVYLCASSPVTRDRKNEQYFGPGTRLTVT.

The chain recombines TRBV20-1 with TRBJ2-7, with TRBD2 matching over 7 bases. Per the germline V gene, CDR1 is DFQATT and CDR2 is SNEGSKA (reference sequence). Trimming removed 5 bases from V and 6 bases from J; junction bases left unmatched: 7. The CDR3 length is 12 residues. CDR3 region: CSALRDYTEQYF. CDR3 coding DNA: TGCAGTGCTCTCCGGGACTACACCGAGCAGTACTTC.

This chain uses TRBV19 with TRBJ2-7; 10 positions agree with TRBD2. CDR1 is LNHDA and CDR2 is SQIVND in the germline V gene (reference sequence). CDR3 length equals 14 residues. Trimming cost V 4 bases and J 0 bases; bases outside gene matches: 0. Here the CDR3 DNA reads TGTGCCAGTAGTACTAGCGGGAGCTCCTACGAGCAGTACTTC. It is translated as CASSTSGSSYEQYF.

This clonotype occurred a few times. The genes are TRBV10-3 and TRBJ1-1, with TRBD1 as a possible D gene (5 bases). Trimming left V 0 bases short and J 3 bases short, with 11 bases between. The CDR3 is 15 residues long. Germline V gene data show CDR1 as ENHRY and CDR2 as SYGVKD. The CDR3 here is CAISESTVRDTEAFF. The CDR3 region has the DNA TGTGCCATCAGTGAGTCGACAGTCCGGGACACTGAAGCTTTCTTT.